Presented here are 21 T cell receptor beta chains from one specimen sequenced in a study of cytomegalovirus exposure and HLA in healthy donors. It was with 60 Vbeta and 13 Jbeta primers that the PCR ran. Produced via immunoSEQ multiplex PCR; TCRdb's table is partial and in-frame only. The data contain roughly 120,000 clones, roughly 80% of them singletons. The specimen was PBMCs. These receptors came from a woman between 40 and 50 years old in good health and CMV-seronegative.

The chain uses TRBV2 and TRBJ2-5; 8 bases are a match to TRBD1. This CDR3 is built from 14 residues. Germline assignment: CDR1 SNHLY and CDR2 FYNNEI. After removal of 5 bases from V and 5 bases from J, the junction contained 7 bases not matched to a gene. The CDR3 nucleotides read TGTGCCAGCAGTCCTGAGGACAGGGCCGAGACCCAGTACTTC. Protein sequence: CASSPEDRAETQYF.

The chain is built from TRBV10-3 and TRBJ2-7; 11 bases line up with TRBD1. The germline CDR1 and CDR2 sequences are ENHRY and SYGVKD. The CDR3 is 15 residues long. The V and J ends lost 6 bases and 3 bases, in that order; junction bases with no gene match: 7. As DNA, the CDR3 is TGTGCCATCAGGGGGCGGACAGGGGGCAGCTACGAGCAGTACTTC. It translates to CAIRGRTGGSYEQYF.

This rearrangement joins TRBV19 to TRBJ2-7, with D possibly being TRBD2 (6 bases). Trimming removed 3 bases from V and 6 bases from J, with 9 bases in between. Germline V gene sequence: CDR1 LNHDA, CDR2 SQIVND (reference sequence). The CDR3 has 12 amino acids. For the CDR3, the DNA is TGTGCCAGTAGTATCGGGGGTAGCGAGCAGTACTTC. Translating it yields CASSIGGSEQYF.

This chain connects TRBV7-2 to TRBJ2-7; tentatively, D is TRBD1 (6 bases). V lost 3 bases and J lost 2, with 11 bases in between. The CDR3 sequence is 14 residues long. Looked up from germline, CDR1 is SGHTA and CDR2 is FQGNSA. DNA for the CDR3: TGTGCCAGCAGCTTCAGGGGCCTCGCCTACGAGCAGTACTTC. It codes for CASSFRGLAYEQYF. Full variable domain (remainder filled in from reference TRBV7-2 and TRBJ2-7): GAGVSQSPSNKVTEKGKDVELRCDPISGHTALYWYRQSLGQGLEFLIYFQGNSAPDKSGLPSDRFSAERTGGSVSTLTIQRTQQEDSAVYLCASSFRGLAYEQYFGPGTRLTVT.

This sequence joins TRBV29-1 and TRBJ2-1; TRBD2 is a possible D gene (6 bases). This CDR3 comprises 13 residues. Trimming cost V 6 bases and J 6 bases, with 15 bases left between them. Germline V CDR1 and CDR2: SQVTM, ANQGSEA. The CDR3 reads CSVHTGTLNEQFF. The CDR3 DNA sequence: TGCAGCGTCCATACCGGGACTCTCAATGAGCAGTTCTTC.

The chain couples TRBV5-1 to TRBJ2-2; 8 bases match TRBD2. Germline CDR1 SGHRS, CDR2 YFSETQ. This CDR3 contains 17 residues. The junction had 14 bases not matched to a gene; V was cut back by 4 bases and J by 6 bases. DNA for the CDR3: TGCGCCAGCAGCCTTGGTGGGCCGGGAGGGCACGCCGGGGAGCTGTTTTTT. This codes for CASSLGGPGGHAGELFF.

This clone was counted once. CDR3 bases: TGTGCCAGCAGGGGGGCCACTAGGGGGAATACGCAGTATTTT. Translating gives CASRGATRGNTQYF. The chain recombines TRBV6-1 with TRBJ2-3, with D possibly being TRBD1 (6 bases). CDR3 length: 14 amino acids. The ends were cut back, 6 bases at V and 7 bases at J, with 17 bases in the middle. Looked up from germline, CDR1 is MNHNS and CDR2 is SASEGT.

V and J are TRBV11-1 and TRBJ2-1; weak D call: TRBD2 (6 bases). V was shortened by 1 base and J by 9 bases, with 7 bases between the two germline ends. Per the germline V gene, CDR1 is SGHAT and CDR2 is FQDESV (reference sequence). This CDR3 spans 12 amino acids. In DNA form, the CDR3 reads TGTGCCAGCAGCTTAGACGGGGGTGAGCAGTTCTTC. This encodes CASSLDGGEQFF.

About this clone itself: A read error may produce the germline difference seen at one junction end. The chain carries TRBV7-9 and TRBJ2-7; D remains unclear. The CDR3 has 11 amino acids. Germline-derived CDR1 and CDR2 are SEHNR and FQNEAQ (reference sequence). The CDR3 is CSSSLAREQYF. CDR3 DNA: TGTTCCAGCAGCTTAGCTCGCGAGCAGTACTTC. Full variable domain (rest looked up from reference TRBV7-9 and TRBJ2-7): DTGVSQNPRHKITKRGQNVTFRCDPISEHNRLYWYRQTLGQGPEFLTYFQNEAQLEKSRLLSDRFSAERPKGSFSTLEIQRTEQGDSAMYLCSSSLAREQYFGPGTRLTVT.

This chain connects TRBV10-3 to TRBJ2-3; 11 nucleotides match TRBD2. The ends lost 0 bases at V and 0 bases at J; junction bases unmatched: 5. Germline V CDR1 and CDR2: ENHRY, SYGVKD. The CDR3 length is 18 residues. In DNA form, the CDR3 reads TGTGCCATCAGTGAGTCTAGCGGGAGGGCTGCTAGCACAGATACGCAGTATTTT. Translating gives CAISESSGRAASTDTQYF.

This rearrangement joins TRBV6-6 to TRBJ2-3; 7 bases match TRBD1. V trimming: 8 bases; J trimming: 4 bases; junction bases outside the gene matches: 3. Germline V gene data show CDR1 as MNHNY and CDR2 as SVGAGI (reference sequence). This CDR3 region has 12 residues. The CDR3 region has the DNA TGTGCCAGCGCCCAGGGGGCAGATACGCAGTATTTT. It encodes CASAQGADTQYF.

This clone counts as medium-sized. The same CDR3 arises from other DNA sequences in this sample as well. This sequence joins TRBV7-2 and TRBJ1-6; D is unresolved. V lost 4 bases, J lost 10 bases, and 11 bases lay in between. This CDR3 comprises 13 residues. The germline V gene has CDR1 SGHTA and CDR2 FQGNSA. The CDR3 DNA sequence: TGTGCCAGCAGCTCCGGAGATCTCTCACCCCTCCACTTT. Translation: CASSSGDLSPLHF.

The rearrangement uses TRBV28 and TRBJ1-1, with D uncertain. The V end lost 6 bases, the J end lost 5 bases, and 7 bases lay between the germline ends. Germline loops: CDR1 MDHEN, CDR2 SYDVKM. The CDR3 sequence is 11 residues long. Here the CDR3 reads CASRLLTEAFF. CDR3 sequence (DNA): TGTGCCAGCAGGCTACTGACTGAAGCTTTCTTT.

A few counts support this clone. The rearrangement uses TRBV2 and TRBJ1-6; a weak D match, TRBD1 (6 bases). Trimming stripped 5 bases from V and 7 bases from J, with 15 bases between. This CDR3 is 15 amino acids long. Per germline, CDR1 SNHLY and CDR2 FYNNEI. CDR3: CASSLSGQFNSPLHF. The CDR3 DNA sequence: TGTGCCAGCAGTCTGTCCGGACAGTTCAATTCACCCCTCCACTTT.

This sequence joins TRBV7-8 and TRBJ1-2; D is undetermined. Germline CDR1 reads SGHVS; CDR2 reads FQNEAQ. The CDR3 loop spans 13 amino acids. The V gene lost 0 bases and the J gene lost 7 bases, with 9 bases spanning the gap. CDR3 protein: CASSLARRVGYTF. CDR3 sequence (DNA): TGTGCCAGCAGCTTAGCGAGGCGGGTTGGCTACACCTTC.

The chain couples TRBV9 to TRBJ2-7; D remains unclear. Trimming shortened V by 4 bases and J by 9 bases, and 8 bases separated the two germline ends. CDR1 and CDR2 (germline): SGDLS, YYNGEE. The CDR3 covers 10 residues. The CDR3: CASSQSGQYF. CDR3 nucleotide sequence: TGTGCCAGCAGCCAATCGGGGCAGTACTTC.

J is TRBJ2-2 and V is TRBV4-1; 10 bases are shared with TRBD1. Germline V gene sequence: CDR1 MGHRA, CDR2 YSYEKL. CDR3 length equals 17 residues. V trimming: 2 bases; J trimming: 3 bases; junction bases outside the gene matches: 6. The CDR3 region is CASSQTLDRGDTGELFF. CDR3 DNA sequence: TGCGCCAGCAGCCAAACTTTGGACAGGGGGGACACCGGGGAGCTGTTTTTT.

The V call is TRBV4-3, the J call TRBJ2-3; 7 bases are shared with TRBD2. Trimming at V came to 1 base and at J to 6 bases, leaving 10 bases not matched to a gene. CDR1 LGHNA and CDR2 YSLEER come from the germline V gene. The CDR3 contains 16 residues. The CDR3 bases are TGCGCCAGCAGCCAAGGGGGGGGTAGGCGACGCGATACGCAGTATTTT. This translates into CASSQGGGRRRDTQYF.

The chain recombines TRBV29-1 with TRBJ1-4; the match to TRBD1 covers 12 bases. V dropped 7 bases and J dropped 8; count of bases not matched to a gene: 14. The germline gives CDR1 SQVTM, CDR2 ANQGSEA. The CDR3 length is 16 residues. The CDR3 loop is CSAAGTGGFGYEKLFF. In DNA, the CDR3 is TGCAGCGCCGCCGGGACAGGGGGCTTTGGGTACGAAAAACTGTTTTTT. The entire variable domain, with the rest obtained from reference TRBV29-1 and TRBJ1-4, is as follows: SAVISQKPSRDICQRGTSLTIQCQVDSQVTMMFWYRQQPGQSLTLIATANQGSEATYESGFVIDKFPISRPNLTFSTLTVSNMSPEDSSIYLCSAAGTGGFGYEKLFFGSGTQLSVL.

This clone was seen more than once but under ten times. The chain combines TRBV6-5 with TRBJ2-6, with 7 bases identical to TRBD2. Trimming removed 3 bases from V and 2 bases from J; junction bases left unmatched: 4. The germline gives CDR1 MNHEY, CDR2 SVGAGI. This CDR3 has 16 amino acids. This chain's CDR3 is CASSYDGGAGANVLTF. The CDR3 bases are TGTGCCAGCAGTTATGATGGGGGGGCTGGGGCCAACGTCCTGACTTTC.

The CDR3 region is CASSALTSGPYYEQYF. The CDR3 nucleotides are TGTGCCAGCAGCGCATTGACTAGCGGACCCTATTACGAGCAGTACTTC. The V gene is TRBV9, the J gene TRBJ2-7; 9 nucleotides align to TRBD2. The CDR3 sequence is 16 residues long. Germline loops: CDR1 SGDLS, CDR2 YYNGEE. V was pared by 3 bases and J by 4 bases, with 11 bases of the junction left unmatched.